Listed below are T cell receptor beta chains from one sample, sequenced in a study of T-cell reconstitution after alpha-beta-depleted transplantation in children. TCRdb re-called the PCR reads with MiXCR, one entry per CDR3 protein. The sample includes a few hundred thousand distinct CDR3 sequences, 25% to 30% of them seen just once. The starting material was PBMCs, obtained before TCRalphabeta/CD19-depleted stem cell transplant. These receptor sequences come from a boy in the first two years of life with Wiskott-Aldrich syndrome, due to receive a stem cell transplant. CDR3s include the opening cysteine and the closing phenylalanine or tryptophan. A D gene is named only where the DNA matches it firmly. Size is stated for part of the rows, as once, few or many counts, or as a class when the clone is expanded.

V gene	D gene	CDR3 length	clone size	J gene	CDR3 protein	CDR3 DNA
TRBV5-1	-	13	few	TRBJ1-2	CASSLSGVYGYTF	TGCGCCAGCAGCTTGTCAGGGGTCTATGGCTACACCTTC
TRBV9	-	12	-	TRBJ1-2	CASSVGVYGYTF	TGTGCCAGCAGCGTAGGGGTCTATGGCTACACCTTC
TRBV4-1	TRBD2	20	-	TRBJ2-1	CASSHYDRGTSVSSYNEQFF	TGCGCCAGCAGCCATTACGACCGGGGGACTAGCGTCAGCTCCTACAATGAGCAGTTCTTC
TRBV5-1	TRBD1	16	-	TRBJ1-1	CASSWDGWGPGGKAFF	TGCGCCAGCAGTTGGGACGGGTGGGGGCCAGGGGGAAAAGCTTTCTTT
TRBV7-8	-	14	-	TRBJ2-7	CASSLVAMTAEQYF	TGTGCCAGCAGCTTAGTTGCCATGACGGCCGAGCAGTACTTC
TRBV27	TRBD1	14	few	TRBJ2-7	CASTTGGNSYEQYF	TGTGCCAGCACGACAGGGGGGAACTCCTACGAGCAGTACTTC
TRBV5-1	-	17	few	TRBJ2-1	CASSLWRGGHPWNEQFF	TGCGCCAGCAGCTTGTGGAGGGGCGGGCACCCCTGGAATGAGCAGTTCTTC
TRBV9	TRBD2	17	-	TRBJ2-1	CASSVGGLAGGYNEQFF	TGTGCCAGCAGCGTAGGGGGGCTAGCGGGGGGCTACAATGAGCAGTTCTTC
TRBV24-1	TRBD2	15	-	TRBJ2-1	CATSDFLAGFNEQFF	TGTGCCACCAGTGATTTTCTAGCGGGATTCAATGAGCAGTTCTTC
TRBV3-1	TRBD2	17	-	TRBJ2-7	CASSPGTSGRLTYEQYF	TGTGCCAGCAGCCCCGGGACTAGCGGGAGGCTAACCTACGAGCAGTACTTC
TRBV10-3	-	13	few	TRBJ1-1	CAISVKEDTEAFF	TGTGCCATCAGTGTTAAGGAGGACACTGAAGCTTTCTTT
TRBV7-9	-	16	-	TRBJ2-3	CASRGSTWFSTDTQYF	TGTGCCAGCAGGGGGTCGACCTGGTTTAGCACAGATACGCAGTATTTT
TRBV20-1	-	13	-	TRBJ2-3	CSASWDTTDTQYF	TGCAGTGCTAGTTGGGACACCACAGATACGCAGTATTTT
TRBV2	TRBD1	13	-	TRBJ1-2	CASSDGDRVGYTF	TGTGCCAGCAGTGACGGTGACAGGGTTGGCTACACCTTC
TRBV29-1	TRBD1	13	-	TRBJ2-7	CSIRTGTTYEQYF	TGCAGCATTCGGACAGGTACGACTTACGAGCAGTACTTC
TRBV7-2	-	16	-	TRBJ2-6	CASSLGWGSGANVLTF	TGTGCCAGCAGCTTAGGATGGGGCTCTGGGGCCAACGTCCTGACTTTC
TRBV20-1	-	14	-	TRBJ2-7	CSAQDPRPGYEQYF	TGCAGTGCCCAGGACCCTCGACCGGGCTACGAGCAGTACTTC
TRBV5-5	TRBD1	17	-	TRBJ2-5	CASSPGFTGVRIETQYF	TGTGCCAGCAGCCCGGGGTTTACAGGGGTTCGGATAGAGACCCAGTACTTC
TRBV6-1	TRBD1	16	-	TRBJ1-6	CASGPFDRGGNSPLHF	TGTGCCAGCGGACCATTTGACAGGGGTGGTAACTCACCCCTCCACTTT
TRBV30	-	13	-	TRBJ1-5	CAWSTDSNQPQHF	TGTGCCTGGTCGACAGATAGCAATCAGCCCCAGCATTTT
TRBV4-1	TRBD1	17	-	TRBJ2-7	CASSQEGSGTGNYEQYF	TGCGCCAGCAGCCAAGAGGGGTCGGGGACAGGAAACTACGAGCAGTACTTC
TRBV12-3/TRBV12-4	TRBD2	14	few	TRBJ2-7	CASQGVAGVHEQYF	TGTGCCAGCCAAGGGGTAGCGGGAGTCCACGAGCAGTACTTC
TRBV5-1	TRBD2	15	-	TRBJ2-5	CASSRGGRTEETQYF	TGCGCCAGCAGCCGGGGCGGGAGGACCGAAGAGACCCAGTACTTC
TRBV27	TRBD1	18	-	TRBJ2-6	CASSHWDRGQPGANVLTF	TGTGCCAGCAGTCACTGGGACAGGGGGCAACCTGGGGCCAACGTCCTGACTTTC
TRBV27	TRBD1	15	-	TRBJ2-3	CASSLAPTGQDTQYF	TGTGCCAGCAGTTTAGCTCCGACAGGGCAAGATACGCAGTATTTT
TRBV2	-	17	-	TRBJ2-3	CASSEEVVSQNTDTQYF	TGTGCCAGCAGCGAAGAAGTGGTTAGTCAAAACACAGATACGCAGTATTTT
TRBV4-2	TRBD2	14	-	TRBJ2-3	CASTPGLATDTQYF	TGTGCCAGCACCCCGGGACTAGCAACAGATACGCAGTATTTT
TRBV6-1	-	16	-	TRBJ2-2	CATLTERDRNTGELFF	TGTGCCACCCTAACTGAGCGGGACAGAAACACCGGGGAGCTGTTTTTT
TRBV20-1	-	14	-	TRBJ1-1	CSARDHRGYSEAFF	TGCAGTGCTAGAGATCATAGGGGATACTCTGAAGCTTTCTTT
TRBV20-1	-	13	few	TRBJ2-5	CSARVPGGETQYF	TGCAGTGCTAGAGTGCCAGGAGGAGAGACCCAGTACTTC
TRBV5-1	-	15	few	TRBJ1-1	CASSAKEVANTEAFF	TGCGCCAGCAGTGCAAAGGAGGTCGCGAACACTGAAGCTTTCTTT
TRBV5-1	-	14	few	TRBJ2-3	CASSSSKGADTQYF	TGCGCCAGCAGCTCGAGCAAAGGGGCAGATACGCAGTATTTT
TRBV3-1	-	15	few	TRBJ1-2	CASSQGFGGGDGYTF	TGTGCCAGCAGCCAAGGGTTCGGGGGAGGAGATGGCTACACCTTC
TRBV3-1	-	13	few	TRBJ2-5	CASSSYPEETQYF	TGTGCCAGCAGCAGTTACCCAGAAGAGACCCAGTACTTC
TRBV5-1	-	14	once	TRBJ2-3	CASRATGSTDTQYF	TGCGCCAGCAGGGCTACCGGGAGCACAGATACGCAGTATTTT
TRBV25-1	TRBD1	14	few	TRBJ1-6	CASSTGTGYSPLHF	TGTGCCAGCAGTACCGGGACAGGGTATTCACCCCTCCACTTT
TRBV5-1	TRBD2	15	few	TRBJ2-1	CASSWGLAGRNEQFF	TGCGCCAGCAGCTGGGGACTAGCGGGAAGGAATGAGCAGTTCTTC
TRBV15	TRBD1	14	-	TRBJ2-7	CATSQDRGTYEQYF	TGTGCCACCAGCCAGGACAGGGGGACCTACGAGCAGTACTTC
TRBV5-1	TRBD1	18	-	TRBJ1-2	CASSDKTGGQSPNYGYTF	TGCGCCAGCAGCGATAAGACAGGGGGCCAATCACCGAACTATGGCTACACCTTC
TRBV7-9	-	14	-	TRBJ2-7	CASSFGRESYEQYF	TGTGCCAGCAGCTTTGGGAGAGAGTCCTACGAGCAGTACTTC
TRBV5-6	-	16	-	TRBJ2-7	CASTTLGTSGFREQYF	-
TRBV3-1	-	15	many	TRBJ2-1	CASSRDGSSYNEQFF	TGTGCCAGCAGCCGGGACGGGTCCTCCTACAATGAGCAGTTCTTC
TRBV14	-	15	-	TRBJ2-1	CASSQVGGATDEQFF	TGTGCCAGCAGCCAAGTAGGGGGGGCCACGGATGAGCAGTTCTTC
TRBV20-1	TRBD1	14	few	TRBJ1-5	CSARTSGGLQPQHF	TGCAGTGCCCGAACGTCAGGGGGCCTTCAGCCCCAGCATTTT
TRBV5-1	-	14	-	TRBJ2-1	CASSLRPRYNEQFF	TGCGCCAGCAGCTTGAGACCCCGCTACAATGAGCAGTTCTTC
TRBV7-9	TRBD1	15	-	TRBJ2-3	CASSYRDRTTDTQYF	TGTGCCAGCAGCTACCGGGACAGGACCACAGATACGCAGTATTTT
TRBV12-3/TRBV12-4	TRBD1	13	-	TRBJ2-2	CASGTGGTGELFF	TGTGCCAGCGGGACAGGGGGCACCGGGGAGCTGTTTTTT
TRBV12-3/TRBV12-4	-	12	-	TRBJ1-5	CANGQFNQPQHF	TGTGCCAACGGACAGTTTAATCAGCCCCAGCATTTT
TRBV4-1	TRBD1	16	many	TRBJ1-2	CASSHLPDRGNYGYTF	TGCGCCAGCAGCCATCTGCCGGACAGGGGAAACTATGGCTACACCTTC
TRBV12-3/TRBV12-4	-	14	few	TRBJ2-7	CASNGLQSHSEQYF	TGTGCCAGCAATGGACTCCAAAGCCATTCCGAGCAGTACTTC
TRBV5-8	-	15	-	TRBJ1-2	CASSLETYRASGYTF	TGTGCCAGCAGCCTCGAGACGTACAGGGCTTCTGGCTACACCTTC
TRBV6-5	TRBD1	15	-	TRBJ1-5	CASSSRQGVGAPQHF	TGTGCCAGCAGTTCACGACAGGGAGTAGGGGCCCCCCAGCATTTT
TRBV4-2	-	15	-	TRBJ2-5	CASSQDAAAQETQYF	TGTGCCAGCAGCCAAGATGCGGCAGCTCAAGAGACCCAGTACTTC
TRBV7-2	-	14	once	TRBJ1-1	CASSPRRMGTEAFF	TGTGCCAGCAGCCCCCGACGTATGGGCACTGAAGCTTTCTTT
TRBV29-1	-	13	-	TRBJ2-7	CSVDVGGGYEQYF	TGCAGCGTTGATGTGGGGGGCGGCTACGAGCAGTACTTC
TRBV9	-	12	-	TRBJ2-3	CASSVGASTQYF	TGTGCCAGCAGCGTGGGCGCCTCTACGCAGTATTTT
TRBV4-2	TRBD2	16	-	TRBJ2-1	CASSQEIAGGHNEQFF	TGTGCCAGCAGCCAAGAGATAGCGGGAGGGCACAATGAGCAGTTCTTC
TRBV5-1	TRBD2	18	-	TRBJ2-3	CASSLRWTSGGSTDTQYF	TGCGCCAGCAGCCTTAGATGGACTAGCGGGGGAAGCACAGATACGCAGTATTTT
TRBV12-3/TRBV12-4	-	15	-	TRBJ2-1	CASSLVQNYYNEQFF	TGTGCCAGCAGTTTGGTACAGAATTACTACAATGAGCAGTTCTTC